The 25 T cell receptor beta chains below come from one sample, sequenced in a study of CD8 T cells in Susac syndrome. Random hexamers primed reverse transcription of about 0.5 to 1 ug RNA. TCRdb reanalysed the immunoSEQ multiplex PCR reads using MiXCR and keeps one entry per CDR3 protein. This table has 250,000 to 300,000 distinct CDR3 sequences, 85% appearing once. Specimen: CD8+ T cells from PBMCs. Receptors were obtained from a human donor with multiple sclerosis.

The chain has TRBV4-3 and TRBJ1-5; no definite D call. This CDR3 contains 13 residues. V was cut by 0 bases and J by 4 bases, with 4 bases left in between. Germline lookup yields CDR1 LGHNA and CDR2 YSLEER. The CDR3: CASSQEQNQPQHF. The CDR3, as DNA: TGCGCCAGCAGCCAAGAACAGAATCAGCCCCAGCATTTT.

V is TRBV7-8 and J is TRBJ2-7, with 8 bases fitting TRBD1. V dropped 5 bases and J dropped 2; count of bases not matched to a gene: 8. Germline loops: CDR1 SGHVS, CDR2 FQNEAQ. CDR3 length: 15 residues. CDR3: CASSKSWDRTYEQYF. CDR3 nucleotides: TGTGCCAGCAGCAAATCATGGGACAGGACCTACGAGCAGTACTTC.

This CDR3 is CASSIWNNWDGYTF. The CDR3 region has the DNA TGTGCCAGCAGCATCTGGAACAACTGGGATGGCTACACCTTC. This rearrangement joins TRBV5-6 to TRBJ1-2, with D hard to call. Trimming shortened V by 4 bases and J by 6 bases, and 16 bases separated the two germline ends. CDR1 and CDR2 (germline): SGHDT, YYEEEE. This CDR3 has 14 residues.

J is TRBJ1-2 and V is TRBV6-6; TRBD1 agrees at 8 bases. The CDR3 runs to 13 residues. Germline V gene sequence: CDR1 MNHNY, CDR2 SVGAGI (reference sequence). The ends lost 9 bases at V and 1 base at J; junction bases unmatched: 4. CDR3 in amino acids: CASVDRGNYGYTF. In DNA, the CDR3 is TGTGCCAGTGTCGACAGGGGTAACTATGGCTACACCTTC.

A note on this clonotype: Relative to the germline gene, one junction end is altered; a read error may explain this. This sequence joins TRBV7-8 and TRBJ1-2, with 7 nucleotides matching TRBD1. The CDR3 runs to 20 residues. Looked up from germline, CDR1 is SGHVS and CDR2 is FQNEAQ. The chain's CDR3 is CAGSLAFRQGKRNFDYGYTF. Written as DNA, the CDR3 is TGTGCCGGCAGCTTAGCCTTTAGACAGGGAAAGAGGAATTTCGACTATGGCTACACCTTC.

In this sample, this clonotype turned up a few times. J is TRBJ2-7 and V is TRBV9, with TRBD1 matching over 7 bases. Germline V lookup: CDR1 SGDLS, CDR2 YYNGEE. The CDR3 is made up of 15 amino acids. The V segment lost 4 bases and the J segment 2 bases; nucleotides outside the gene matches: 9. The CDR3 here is CASSPRDRPTYEQYF. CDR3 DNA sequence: TGTGCCAGCAGCCCACGGGACAGACCTACCTACGAGCAGTACTTC.

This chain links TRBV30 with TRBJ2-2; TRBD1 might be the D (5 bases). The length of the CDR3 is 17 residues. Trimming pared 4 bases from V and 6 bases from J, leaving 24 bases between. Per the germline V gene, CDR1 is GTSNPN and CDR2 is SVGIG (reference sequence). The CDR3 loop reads CAWIPFDSQVGAGELFF. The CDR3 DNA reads TGTGCCTGGATACCTTTCGACTCCCAAGTAGGGGCCGGGGAGCTGTTTTTT.

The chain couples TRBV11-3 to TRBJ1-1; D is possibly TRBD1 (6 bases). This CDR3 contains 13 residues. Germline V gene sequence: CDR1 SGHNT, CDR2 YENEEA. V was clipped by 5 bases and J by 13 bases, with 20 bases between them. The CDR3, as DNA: TGTGCCAGCAGCCCGGGGGGCGCAGGGTTGGTTTTCTTT. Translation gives CASSPGGAGLVFF.

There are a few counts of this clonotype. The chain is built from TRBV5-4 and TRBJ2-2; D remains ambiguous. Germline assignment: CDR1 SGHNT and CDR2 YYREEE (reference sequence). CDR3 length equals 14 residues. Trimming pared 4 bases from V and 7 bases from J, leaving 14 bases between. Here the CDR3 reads CASSPQTSSGELFF. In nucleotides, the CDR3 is TGTGCCAGCAGCCCCCAGACATCGAGCGGGGAGCTGTTTTTT.

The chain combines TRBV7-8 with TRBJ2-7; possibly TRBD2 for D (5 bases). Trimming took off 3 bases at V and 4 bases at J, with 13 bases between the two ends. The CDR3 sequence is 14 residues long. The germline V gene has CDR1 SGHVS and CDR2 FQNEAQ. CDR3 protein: CASSLAGLEYEQYF. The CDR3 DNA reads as TGTGCCAGCAGCTTGGCGGGCCTAGAGTACGAGCAGTACTTC.

The CDR3 spells CASSQEGGLGEKLFF. CDR3 nucleotides: TGCGCCAGCAGCCAAGAAGGCGGGCTTGGGGAAAAACTGTTTTTT. The V gene is TRBV4-3, the J gene TRBJ1-4; D not resolved. V was clipped by 0 bases and J by 8 bases, with 13 bases between them. Germline V gene lookup returns CDR1 LGHNA and CDR2 YSLEER. This CDR3 has 15 amino acids.

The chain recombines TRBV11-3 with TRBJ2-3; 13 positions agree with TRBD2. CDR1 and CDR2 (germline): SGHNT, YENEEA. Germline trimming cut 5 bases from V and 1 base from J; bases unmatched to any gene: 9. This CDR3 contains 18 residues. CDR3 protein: CASSEGLAGLGGTDTQYF. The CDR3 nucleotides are TGTGCCAGCAGCGAGGGACTAGCGGGATTGGGGGGCACAGATACGCAGTATTTT.

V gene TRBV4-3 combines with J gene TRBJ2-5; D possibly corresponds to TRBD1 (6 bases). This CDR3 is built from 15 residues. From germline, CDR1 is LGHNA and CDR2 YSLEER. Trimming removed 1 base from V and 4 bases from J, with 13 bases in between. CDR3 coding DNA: TGCGCCAGCAGCCAAGGAACAGGGATCGTAGAGACCCAGTACTTC. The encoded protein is CASSQGTGIVETQYF.

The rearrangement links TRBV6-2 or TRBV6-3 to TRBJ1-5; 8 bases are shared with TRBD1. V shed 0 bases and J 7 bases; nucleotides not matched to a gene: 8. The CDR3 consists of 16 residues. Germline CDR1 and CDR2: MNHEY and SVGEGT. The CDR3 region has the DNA TGTGCCAGCAGTTACTCGAACTGGGCAGGGGGCCAGCCCCAGCATTTT. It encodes CASSYSNWAGGQPQHF.

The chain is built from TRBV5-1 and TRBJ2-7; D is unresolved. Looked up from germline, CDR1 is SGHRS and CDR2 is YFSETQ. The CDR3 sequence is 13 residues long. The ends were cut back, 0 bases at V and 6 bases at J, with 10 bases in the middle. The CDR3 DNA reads TGCGCCAGCAGCTTGGCAAGCAGCCGCGAGCAGTACTTC. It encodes CASSLASSREQYF.

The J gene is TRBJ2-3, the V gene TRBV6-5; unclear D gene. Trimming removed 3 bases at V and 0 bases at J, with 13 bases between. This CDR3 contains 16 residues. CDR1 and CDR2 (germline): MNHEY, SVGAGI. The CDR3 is CASSYGRSTSTDTQYF. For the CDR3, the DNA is TGTGCCAGCAGTTATGGCAGGTCGACTAGCACAGATACGCAGTATTTT.

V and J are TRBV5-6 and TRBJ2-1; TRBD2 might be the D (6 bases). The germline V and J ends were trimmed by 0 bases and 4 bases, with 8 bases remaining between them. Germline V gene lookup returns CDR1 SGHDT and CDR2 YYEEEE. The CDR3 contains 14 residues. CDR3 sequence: CASSLAGEYNEQFF. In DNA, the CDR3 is TGTGCCAGCAGCTTGGCGGGGGAGTACAATGAGCAGTTCTTC.

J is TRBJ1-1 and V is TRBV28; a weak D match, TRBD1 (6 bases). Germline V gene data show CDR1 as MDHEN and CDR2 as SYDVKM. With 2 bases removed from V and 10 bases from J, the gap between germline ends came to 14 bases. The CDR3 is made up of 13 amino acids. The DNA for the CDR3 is TGTGCCAGCAGTTTAAGACCGGGGGGCATAGCTTTCTTT. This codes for CASSLRPGGIAFF.

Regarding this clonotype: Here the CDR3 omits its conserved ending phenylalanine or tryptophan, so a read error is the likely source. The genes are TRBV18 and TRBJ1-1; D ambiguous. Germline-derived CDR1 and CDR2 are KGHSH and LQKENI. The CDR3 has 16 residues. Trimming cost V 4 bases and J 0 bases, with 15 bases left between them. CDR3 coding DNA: TGTGCCAGCTCACTTACCGAGGGTTTCATGAACACTGAAGCTTTCCTT. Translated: CASSLTEGFMNTEAFL.

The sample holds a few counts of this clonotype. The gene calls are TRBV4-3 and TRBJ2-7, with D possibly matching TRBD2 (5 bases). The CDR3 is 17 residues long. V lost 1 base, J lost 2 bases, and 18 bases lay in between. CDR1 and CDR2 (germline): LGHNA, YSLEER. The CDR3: CASSQARLIASTYEQYF. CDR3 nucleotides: TGCGCCAGCAGCCAAGCCCGACTAATTGCGAGTACCTACGAGCAGTACTTC.

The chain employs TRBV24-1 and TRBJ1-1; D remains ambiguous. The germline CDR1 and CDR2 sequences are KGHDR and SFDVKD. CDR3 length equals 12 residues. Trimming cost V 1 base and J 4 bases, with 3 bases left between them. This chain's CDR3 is CATSDFGTEAFF. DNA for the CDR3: TGTGCCACCAGTGATTTCGGCACTGAAGCTTTCTTT.

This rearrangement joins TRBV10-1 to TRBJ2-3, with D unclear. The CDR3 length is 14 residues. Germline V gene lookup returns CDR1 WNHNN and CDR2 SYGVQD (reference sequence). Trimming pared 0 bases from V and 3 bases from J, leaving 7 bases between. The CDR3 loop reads CASSESGRTDTQYF. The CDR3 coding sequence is TGCGCCAGCAGTGAGTCCGGAAGGACAGATACGCAGTATTTT.

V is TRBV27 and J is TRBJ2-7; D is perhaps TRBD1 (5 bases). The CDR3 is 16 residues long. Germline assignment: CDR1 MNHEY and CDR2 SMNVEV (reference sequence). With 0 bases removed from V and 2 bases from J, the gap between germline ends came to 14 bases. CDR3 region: CASSLSSGHVAYEQYF. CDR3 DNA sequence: TGTGCCAGCAGTTTATCATCAGGACATGTGGCCTACGAGCAGTACTTC.

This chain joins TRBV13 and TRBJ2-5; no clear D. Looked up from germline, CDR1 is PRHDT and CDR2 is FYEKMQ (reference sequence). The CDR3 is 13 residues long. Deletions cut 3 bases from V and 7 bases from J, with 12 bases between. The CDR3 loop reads CASSLAPDATQYF. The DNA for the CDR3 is TGTGCCAGCAGCTTGGCCCCAGATGCGACCCAGTACTTC.

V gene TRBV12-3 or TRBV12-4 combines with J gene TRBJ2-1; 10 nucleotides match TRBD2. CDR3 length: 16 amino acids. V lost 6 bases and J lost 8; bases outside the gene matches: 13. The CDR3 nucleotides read TGTGCCAGCAGCTCCCGTGGGACTAGCGAGAACGATGAGCAGTTCTTC. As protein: CASSSRGTSENDEQFF.